Each of the 27 T cell receptor beta chains below was sequenced from the same sample in a study of T cell responses to AZD1222 COVID-19 vaccine. Assay: immunoSEQ multiplex PCR; the TCRdb copy retains only in-frame clones and omits some. The sample includes 110,000 to 150,000 clones, around nine tenths of them seen just once. The source material was peripheral blood, sampled on day 0 of AZD1222 vaccination. The receptors were gathered from an adult in good health.

The genes are TRBV18 and TRBJ2-1; D tentatively fits TRBD1 or TRBD2 (5 bases each). The CDR3 is made up of 14 amino acids. CDR1 is KGHSH, CDR2 LQKENI, per germline. V lost 3 bases to trimming and J lost 7 bases, with 13 bases between them. CDR3 protein: CASSPPGRENEQFF. The CDR3 DNA follows: TGTGCCAGCTCACCCCCGGGGCGCGAAAATGAGCAGTTCTTC.

This chain connects TRBV29-1 to TRBJ2-7, with unresolved D. This CDR3 contains 15 residues. Germline-derived CDR1 and CDR2 are SQVTM and ANQGSEA. Trimming cost V 4 bases and J 1 base, with 17 bases left between them. The chain's CDR3 is CSVAWQSKKSYEQYF. CDR3 bases: TGCAGCGTTGCTTGGCAGTCAAAGAAATCCTACGAGCAGTACTTC.

V usage is TRBV5-5 and J usage is TRBJ2-7; perhaps TRBD2 as D (6 bases). V shed 0 bases and J shed 0 bases, with 10 bases lying between them. CDR1 and CDR2 from the germline V gene are SGHKS and YYEKEE (reference sequence). This CDR3 region has 15 residues. CDR3: CASSLDGGSSYEQYF. DNA for the CDR3: TGTGCCAGCAGCTTGGACGGGGGATCCTCCTACGAGCAGTACTTC.

V gene TRBV19 combines with J gene TRBJ2-5, with a possible D match to TRBD2 (6 bases). Germline-derived CDR1 and CDR2 are LNHDA and SQIVND (reference sequence). This CDR3 region has 16 residues. With 3 bases removed from V and 4 bases from J, the gap between germline ends came to 18 bases. DNA for the CDR3: TGTGCCAGTAGTATCCCAGGGCTTGGAGGGAGAGAGACCCAGTACTTC. Translation gives CASSIPGLGGRETQYF. Looking up the rest from reference TRBV19 and TRBJ2-5 gives the full variable domain: DGGITQSPKYLFRKEGQNVTLSCEQNLNHDAMYWYRQDPGQGLRLIYYSQIVNDFQKGDIAEGYSVSREKKESFPLTVTSAQKNPTAFYLCASSIPGLGGRETQYFGPGTRLLVL.

This sequence joins TRBV5-1 and TRBJ2-1, with 11 positions matching TRBD2. Germline values: CDR1 SGHRS, CDR2 YFSETQ. The V segment lost 5 bases and the J segment 4 bases; nucleotides outside the gene matches: 8. There are 16 residues in the CDR3. CDR3 in amino acids: CASSPGTSGPYNEQFF. For the CDR3, the DNA is TGCGCCAGCAGTCCCGGGACTAGCGGACCATACAATGAGCAGTTCTTC.

The rearrangement uses TRBV30 and TRBJ2-1; D is unresolved. Germline CDR1 and CDR2: GTSNPN and SVGIG (reference sequence). The CDR3 is 12 amino acids. The V and J ends lost 0 bases and 12 bases respectively, with 12 bases between them. CDR3 nucleotides: TGTGCCTGGAGTGTGTTTAGTGCGTCGCAGTTCTTC. Translation gives CAWSVFSASQFF.

The chain recombines TRBV7-9 with TRBJ1-1; D might be TRBD1 (5 bases). CDR1 is SEHNR and CDR2 is FQNEAQ in the germline V gene (reference sequence). The CDR3 is 14 residues long. V lost 6 bases and J lost 2, with 13 bases in between. The CDR3 protein is CASRPRQPNTEAFF. In nucleotides, the CDR3 is TGTGCCAGCAGACCCCGACAGCCCAACACTGAAGCTTTCTTT.

This chain links TRBV28 with TRBJ2-5; the match to TRBD2 covers 11 bases. This CDR3 contains 18 residues. Germline V gene sequence: CDR1 MDHEN, CDR2 SYDVKM. Losses at the gene ends were 7 bases for V and 0 bases for J; bases not matched to a gene: 13. CDR3 region: CASIGLAGTFRYQETQYF. The CDR3 nucleotides are TGTGCCAGCATCGGACTAGCGGGTACCTTTCGGTACCAAGAGACCCAGTACTTC.

J is TRBJ1-1 and V is TRBV5-1; tentatively, D is TRBD1 (6 bases). Trimming stripped 0 bases from V and 4 bases from J, with 22 bases between. The CDR3 is made up of 18 amino acids. Germline assignment: CDR1 SGHRS and CDR2 YFSETQ. The DNA of the CDR3 is TGCGCCAGCAGCTTGGCCCGGATAACAGGGACGAAGTCCACTGAAGCTTTCTTT. This codes for CASSLARITGTKSTEAFF.

A word on this clone: A junction boundary mismatches the germline segment, possibly from a read error. The CDR3 spells CASGDGGYEKLFF. For the CDR3, the DNA is TGCGCCAGCGGTGACGGAGGTTATGAAAAACTGTTTTTT. The J gene is TRBJ1-4, the V gene TRBV10-1; no firm D call. Germline V CDR1 and CDR2: WNHNN, SYGVQD (reference sequence). The CDR3 is 13 residues long.

The CDR3 region is CASSFTSGRSLRYF. CDR3 in DNA: TGTGCCAGCAGCTTCACTAGCGGGAGGAGTTTACGGTACTTC. The chain employs TRBV7-9 and TRBJ2-5, with 12 bases matching TRBD2. The germline CDR1 and CDR2 sequences are SEHNR and FQNEAQ (reference sequence). V was pared by 3 bases and J by 13 bases, with 9 bases of the junction left unmatched. The CDR3 runs to 14 residues.

J is TRBJ1-3 and V is TRBV6-2 or TRBV6-3; D is ambiguous. The CDR3 spans 18 residues. Between the trimmed V and J ends, which lost 0 bases and 0 bases, there was a span of 15 bases. Germline lookup yields CDR1 MNHEY and CDR2 SVGEGT. CDR3 DNA: TGTGCCAGCAGTTACTCAAATTCAGGACGGAACTCTGGAAACACCATATATTTT. Residues: CASSYSNSGRNSGNTIYF.

For this clone: The same CDR3 also results from other DNA sequences found in this sample. The gene calls are TRBV3-1 (or the pseudogene TRBV3-2) and TRBJ2-5; D is unclear. CDR1 is LGHDT and CDR2 is YNNKEL in the germline V gene (reference sequence). The CDR3 is 11 residues long. The V gene lost 1 base and the J gene lost 4 bases, with 1 base spanning the gap. This chain's CDR3 is CASSQGETQYF. The CDR3 nucleotides read TGTGCCAGCAGCCAAGGAGAGACCCAGTACTTC.

The V call is TRBV19, the J call TRBJ1-5; D unresolved. Germline-derived CDR1 and CDR2 are LNHDA and SQIVND (reference sequence). V was trimmed by 3 bases and J by 3 bases, leaving 15 bases between them. CDR3 size: 16 residues. CDR3 sequence reads: CASSIASSRLNQPQHF. Here the CDR3 DNA reads TGTGCCAGTAGTATCGCTTCGTCTCGCCTCAATCAGCCCCAGCATTTT.

The chain carries TRBV27 and TRBJ2-7, with D possibly being TRBD2 (5 bases). CDR1 is MNHEY and CDR2 is SMNVEV in the germline V gene (reference sequence). The V and J ends lost 2 bases and 6 bases respectively, with 5 bases between them. The CDR3 runs 11 residues. CDR3: CASSLGSEQYF. The CDR3 bases are TGTGCCAGCAGTTTAGGGAGCGAGCAGTACTTC.

The J gene is TRBJ2-2, the V gene TRBV11-2, with TRBD2 identical over 7 bases. V shed 2 bases, J shed 4 bases, and the junction held 10 bases outside the gene matches. There are 17 residues in the CDR3. Germline V gene data show CDR1 as SGHAT and CDR2 as FQNNGV. DNA for the CDR3: TGTGCCAGCAGCTTATTCGGGGGAGGGTTGATCACCGGGGAGCTGTTTTTT. It is translated as CASSLFGGGLITGELFF.

This chain connects TRBV7-2 to TRBJ2-5; D ambiguous. V lost 4 bases to trimming and J lost 5 bases, with 11 bases between them. The CDR3 covers 13 residues. CDR1 and CDR2 from the germline V gene are SGHTA and FQGNSA. In nucleotides, the CDR3 is TGTGCCAGCAGCTCCACGAATGTGGAGACCCAGTACTTC. This sequence encodes CASSSTNVETQYF.

The CDR3 DNA sequence: TGTGCCAGCAAACGGCGCCAGAACTATGGCTACACCTTC. Protein sequence: CASKRRQNYGYTF. The chain employs TRBV27 and TRBJ1-2; D unclear. CDR1 and CDR2 (germline): MNHEY, SMNVEV (reference sequence). CDR3 length equals 13 residues. Trimming stripped 7 bases from V and 2 bases from J, with 11 bases between.

The V gene is TRBV9, the J gene TRBJ2-1; D perhaps matches TRBD2 (5 bases). With 5 bases removed from V and 2 bases from J, the gap between germline ends came to 8 bases. The CDR3 spans 13 residues. Germline V gives CDR1 SGDLS, CDR2 YYNGEE. The CDR3 sequence: CASSRDPYNEQFF. In DNA, the CDR3 is TGTGCCAGCAGTCGGGATCCCTACAATGAGCAGTTCTTC.

The rearrangement joins TRBV3-1 (or the pseudogene TRBV3-2) to TRBJ2-3; the D is unclear. The CDR3 is made up of 16 amino acids. V lost 4 bases, J lost 4 bases, and 18 bases lay in between. From germline, CDR1 is LGHDT and CDR2 YNNKEL (reference sequence). CDR3 in amino acids: CASSPSAGLGPDTQYF. CDR3 sequence (DNA): TGTGCCAGCAGCCCCTCCGCCGGGCTAGGCCCAGATACGCAGTATTTT.

The J gene is TRBJ2-1, the V gene TRBV7-3, with 9 bases aligning to TRBD2. The V gene end was trimmed by 1 base and the J gene end by 7 bases; junction bases not matched to a gene: 14. The CDR3 length is 18 residues. Germline lookup yields CDR1 SGHTA and CDR2 FQGTGA. The CDR3 sequence: CASSLIFWQAGGPNEQFF. The CDR3 region has the DNA TGTGCCAGCAGCTTAATTTTTTGGCAGGCGGGAGGGCCTAATGAGCAGTTCTTC.

The chain is built from TRBV27 and TRBJ2-3; tentatively, D is TRBD1 or TRBD2 (5 bases each). The CDR3 runs 16 residues. Trimming removed 3 bases at V and 4 bases at J, with 17 bases between. The germline CDR1 and CDR2 sequences are MNHEY and SMNVEV (reference sequence). CDR3 bases: TGTGCCAGCAGTTTTTCACCGGGACGGAGAGCAGATACGCAGTATTTT. As protein: CASSFSPGRRADTQYF.

The chain employs TRBV2 and TRBJ2-1, with TRBD2 identical over 8 bases. The ends lost 5 bases at V and 7 bases at J; junction bases unmatched: 10. The CDR3 is made up of 15 amino acids. Germline V CDR1 and CDR2: SNHLY, FYNNEI. CDR3 sequence reads: CASSTAGGVGNEQFF. In DNA form, the CDR3 reads TGTGCCAGCAGTACCGCGGGAGGCGTGGGGAATGAGCAGTTCTTC.

This chain connects TRBV5-5 to TRBJ1-3; 9 bases map to TRBD1. The CDR3 consists of 16 residues. Trimming cost V 4 bases and J 4 bases; bases outside gene matches: 9. Per the germline V gene, CDR1 is SGHKS and CDR2 is YYEKEE (reference sequence). The CDR3 coding sequence is TGTGCCAGCAGCACACAACAGGGGGCTAGAGGAAACACCATATATTTT. This codes for CASSTQQGARGNTIYF.

The genes are TRBV7-9 and TRBJ1-2, with a possible D match to TRBD1 (6 bases). This CDR3 comprises 15 residues. V lost 4 bases and J 8 bases, leaving 20 bases between the germline ends. Germline CDR1 SEHNR, CDR2 FQNEAQ (reference sequence). The CDR3 loop is CASSWADSSLQGYTF. The CDR3 nucleotides read TGTGCCAGCAGCTGGGCGGACAGTAGTTTACAGGGCTACACCTTC.

This chain links TRBV3-1 (or the pseudogene TRBV3-2) with TRBJ1-2, with D tentatively TRBD1 (6 bases). The CDR3 is 15 residues long. Trimming cost V 0 bases and J 10 bases, with 18 bases left between them. Germline CDR1 reads LGHDT; CDR2 reads YNNKEL (reference sequence). CDR3 coding DNA: TGTGCCAGCAGCCAAGAGCCGGGGCCGAGGGGGTACTACACCTTC. Protein: CASSQEPGPRGYYTF.

This chain joins TRBV7-9 and TRBJ2-3; D unclear. V was cut by 8 bases and J by 5 bases, with 17 bases left in between. The CDR3 covers 14 residues. Germline lookup yields CDR1 SEHNR and CDR2 FQNEAQ (reference sequence). CDR3 nucleotides: TGTGCCAGCGGCCGGGCAGACCGAGGAGATACGCAGTATTTT. Encoded protein: CASGRADRGDTQYF.